The T cell receptor (beta chain) described here comes from a study of CD8 T cells in ankylosing spondylitis. Quantitative 5'-RACE was performed with molecular barcodes, and it yielded the TCR beta libraries. TCRdb re-called the 5' RACE reads through MiXCR, storing one row per CDR3 protein. The sample lists roughly 190,000 distinct CDR3 sequences; around 13% were seen once. Germline assignment: CDR1 MGHDK and CDR2 SYGVNS. The CDR3 runs to 18 residues. The V segment lost 4 bases and the J segment 4 bases; nucleotides outside the gene matches: 13. The sequence was collected from a male donor with ankylosing spondylitis or in good health (not recorded which). The chain couples TRBV25-1 to TRBJ2-5; TRBD1 aligns across 12 bases. Source material: blood, either unsorted or a sorted T cell fraction (not recorded which). The CDR3 sequence is CASSGKPGQGAFGETQYF. CDR3 DNA sequence: TGTGCCAGCAGTGGAAAACCGGGACAGGGGGCTTTCGGAGAGACCCAGTACTTC.